These 4 T cell receptor beta chains were sequenced from one sample in a study of blood T cells in healthy people across ages. Using a J-beta primer mix together with a sample-barcoded 5' primer, a second PCR was run for roughly 7 to 12 cycles. One entry per CDR3 protein, called by TCRdb with MiXCR from the 5' RACE reads. The sample contains roughly 1,000,000 distinct CDR3 sequences, around 25% of which appear only once. This same sample was also part of a study on T cells of mothers and their children.

The source material was blood. Receptors originate from a girl aged 2 to 10 in good health.

The V and J genes are TRBV5-1 and TRBJ2-5; 12 nucleotides match TRBD2. Unmatched junction bases numbered 6, after V lost 4 bases and J lost 5 bases. CDR3 length: 15 amino acids. Germline V CDR1 and CDR2: SGHRS, YFSETQ. In DNA, the CDR3 is TGCGCCAGCAGCGTAAGACTAGCGGGGGTGGAGACCCAGTACTTC. Its translation is CASSVRLAGVETQYF.

The chain recombines TRBV29-1 with TRBJ1-2; TRBD1 might be the D (6 bases). Germline V gene data show CDR1 as SQVTM and CDR2 as ANQGSEA. The CDR3 sequence is 16 residues long. V lost 3 bases, J lost 0 bases, and 17 bases lay in between. The CDR3, as DNA: TGCAGCGTTGATCCTGGAGGGGGGGGAGCTAACTATGGCTACACCTTC. Residues: CSVDPGGGGANYGYTF.

V usage is TRBV3-1 and J usage is TRBJ2-5, with D possibly being TRBD1 (6 bases). The V end lost 7 bases, the J end lost 5 bases, and 20 bases lay between the germline ends. The CDR3 totals 15 residues. Per germline, CDR1 LGHDT and CDR2 YNNKEL (reference sequence). CDR3 nucleotides: TGTGCCAGCATTAACAGGGACGGCGGATCGGAGACCCAGTACTTC. Protein product: CASINRDGGSETQYF.

The V gene is TRBV10-3, the J gene TRBJ2-5, with 10 bases lining up with TRBD2. Germline assignment: CDR1 ENHRY and CDR2 SYGVKD. The CDR3 length is 14 residues. V lost 9 bases to trimming and J lost 9 bases; unmatched junction nucleotides: 13. Here the CDR3 DNA reads TGTGCCATAGCCGGGACTAGCGAGCGTGGGGCCCAGTACTTC. Amino acids: CAIAGTSERGAQYF.